The sequence of this TCR beta chain was determined in a study of sequential checkpoint blockade in melanoma. In the study overall: After nivolumab or ipilimumab alone, about 22 patients had week-13 rebiopsies. General observations from the study: For nivolumab-first patients, baseline tumor clonality was associated with response.

The repertoire was sequenced with immunoSEQ multiplex PCR; TCRdb's copy has only in-frame clones and lacks some. The sample gives about 1,900 clones, around 20% of which show up once; around 13% is in the top ten. CDR1 is MGHRA, CDR2 YSYEKL, per germline. This CDR3 has 15 amino acids. Trimming at V came to 4 bases and at J to 5 bases, leaving 7 bases not matched to a gene. Stated treatment: randomized to nivolumab then ipilimumab (arm A) or the reverse (arm B). Relative to its sample, this clone is medium-sized (0.01 to 0.1%). Its antigen is currently unknown. This sequence originates from a human donor with melanoma. The chain couples TRBV4-1 to TRBJ1-1, with 10 bases identical to TRBD1. Sample: tumor tissue (inferred from file names), taken from a patient given nivolumab and ipilimumab in sequence. CDR3 nucleotide sequence: TGCGCCAGCAGCCCAGACAGGGGGCGGGAAACTGAAGCTTTCTTT. It is translated as CASSPDRGRETEAFF.